These T cell receptor beta chains were read from a single sample in a study of control samples from healthy donors and cancer patients. Data came from immunoSEQ multiplex PCR; TCRdb stores just in-frame clones and leaves some out. The data hold 30,000 to 40,000 clones, with about 86% observed a single time. Sequences were obtained from PBMCs. These receptors were taken from a woman aged 60-75 years with lung cancer. Both conserved end residues are part of each CDR3. The D gene is left open where the match is weak. A row's size may be missing; if present it is once, few, many or a size class.

v_call,d_call,clone_size,j_call,cdr3_aa,cdr3_nt
TRBV6-5,NA,once,TRBJ1-1,CASSYSGKEAFF,TGTGCCAGCAGTTACTCGGGTAAAGAAGCTTTCTTT
TRBV3-1/TRBV3-2,NA,NA,TRBJ2-1,CASSRAAPISSDNEQFF,TGTGCCAGCAGCCGTGCAGCTCCCATTTCTTCCGACAATGAGCAGTTCTTC
TRBV5-4,NA,NA,TRBJ1-6,CASSAPWGGNSPLHF,TGTGCCAGCAGCGCGCCGTGGGGGGGGAACTCACCCCTCCACTTT
TRBV3-1/TRBV3-2,NA,NA,TRBJ2-5,CASKSLGETQYF,TGTGCCAGCAAGTCCCTAGGAGAGACCCAGTACTTC
TRBV20-1,NA,once,TRBJ2-1,CSASQRYEQFF,TGCAGTGCTAGCCAGAGGTATGAGCAGTTCTTC
TRBV6-2/TRBV6-3,TRBD1,NA,TRBJ2-3,CASSLTGVTDTQYF,TGTGCCAGCAGCCTCACAGGGGTGACAGATACGCAGTATTTT
TRBV18,NA,NA,TRBJ1-1,CASSEAENTEAFF,TGTGCCAGCTCCGAGGCCGAGAACACTGAAGCTTTCTTT
TRBV7-9,NA,NA,TRBJ1-4,CASSRPGVPEKLFF,TGTGCCAGCAGCCGGCCGGGGGTACCTGAAAAACTGTTTTTT
TRBV11-2,TRBD2,NA,TRBJ2-2,CASSLEGTSGRLDTGELFF,TGTGCCAGCAGCTTAGAGGGGACTAGCGGGAGGTTGGACACCGGGGAGCTGTTTTTT
TRBV6-6,TRBD2,few,TRBJ2-1,CASSSTSGGYNEQFF,TGTGCCAGCAGCTCGACTAGCGGGGGGTACAATGAGCAGTTCTTC
TRBV30,NA,NA,TRBJ1-1,CAWSKGSWATEAFF,TGTGCCTGGAGTAAAGGGAGCTGGGCCACTGAAGCTTTCTTT
TRBV5-1,NA,NA,TRBJ1-1,CASSLERGITEAFF,TGCGCCAGCAGCTTGGAACGGGGGATAACTGAAGCTTTCTTT
TRBV7-8,NA,NA,TRBJ1-3,CASSFLLGVSGNTIYF,TGTGCCAGCAGCTTCCTCTTGGGTGTTTCTGGAAACACCATATATTTT
TRBV4-3,NA,NA,TRBJ1-4,CASSQAHRVGEKLFF,TGCGCCAGCAGCCAAGCCCACAGGGTTGGGGAAAAACTGTTTTTT
TRBV25-1,NA,NA,TRBJ2-3,CASSYGSGVDTQYF,TGTGCCAGCAGTTACGGGAGTGGTGTAGATACGCAGTATTTT
TRBV3-1/TRBV3-2,NA,NA,TRBJ1-3,CASSSGSSGNTIYF,TGTGCCAGCAGCTCCGGGTCCTCTGGAAACACCATATATTTT
TRBV7-2,NA,NA,TRBJ2-7,CASSLALNEQYF,TGTGCCAGCAGCTTAGCGCTAAACGAGCAGTACTTC
TRBV7-3,NA,once,TRBJ2-2,CASSSAAPGELFF,TGTGCCAGCAGCTCAGCGGCCCCCGGGGAGCTGTTTTTT
TRBV18,TRBD1,once,TRBJ1-4,CASSRGQEEKLFF,TGTGCCAGCTCAAGGGGACAGGAAGAAAAACTGTTTTTT
TRBV11-2,TRBD1,NA,TRBJ2-7,CASSLRGTGGEQYF,TGTGCCAGCAGCTTAAGAGGCACAGGGGGCGAGCAGTACTTC
TRBV5-1,TRBD2,once,TRBJ2-3,CASTPGLVPDTQYF,TGCGCCAGCACCCCGGGACTAGTACCAGATACGCAGTATTTT
TRBV5-8,TRBD1,NA,TRBJ2-7,CASSLDRGYPYEQYF,TGTGCCAGCAGCTTGGACAGGGGGTACCCCTACGAGCAGTACTTC
TRBV18,NA,NA,TRBJ2-5,CASSPPASTQYF,TGTGCCAGCTCACCACCGGCTAGCACCCAGTACTTC
TRBV5-4,TRBD1,NA,TRBJ1-6,CASSLQGGNSPLHF,TGTGCCAGCAGCCTACAGGGGGGAAATTCACCCCTCCACTTT
TRBV4-1,NA,NA,TRBJ1-2,CASSPSDSSNYGYTF,TGCGCCAGCAGTCCCTCGGACAGTTCTAACTATGGCTACACCTTC
TRBV19,NA,NA,TRBJ2-4,CATSNRDASLVGDIQYF,TGTGCCACAAGTAATCGGGACGCTTCTCTAGTGGGAGACATTCAGTACTTC
TRBV5-6,NA,once,TRBJ1-2,CASSLRGHGYTF,TGTGCCAGCAGCTTGAGGGGACATGGCTACACCTTC
TRBV27,TRBD2,few,TRBJ2-7,CASSVTSGSAYEQYF,TGTGCCAGCAGTGTGACTAGCGGGTCCGCCTACGAGCAGTACTTC
TRBV6-5,NA,NA,TRBJ2-6,CASKISGANVLTF,TGTGCCAGCAAAATCTCTGGGGCCAACGTCCTGACTTTC
TRBV5-1,NA,NA,TRBJ1-1,CASSLLGMNTEAFF,TGCGCCAGCAGCTTGCTGGGCATGAACACTGAAGCTTTCTTT
TRBV2,TRBD1,NA,TRBJ1-1,CASNTQGAGTEAFF,TGTGCCAGCAACACCCAGGGGGCGGGCACTGAAGCTTTCTTT
TRBV5-1,NA,NA,TRBJ2-5,CASSPVGSSVETQYF,TGCGCCAGCAGCCCTGTCGGCTCCTCCGTGGAGACCCAGTACTTC
TRBV7-6,NA,NA,TRBJ2-2,CASSLVPGANTGELFF,TGTGCCAGCAGCTTAGTTCCGGGGGCGAACACCGGGGAGCTGTTTTTT
TRBV24-1,NA,NA,TRBJ2-6,CATSPRAGANVLTF,TGTGCCACCAGTCCCCGGGCTGGGGCCAACGTCCTGACTTTC
TRBV7-2,NA,NA,TRBJ1-2,CASSLAGGAGYGYTF,TGTGCCAGCAGCTTAGCGGGGGGCGCGGGCTATGGCTACACCTTC
TRBV2,TRBD1,NA,TRBJ1-1,CASRGQGRTEAFF,TGTGCCAGCCGCGGACAGGGAAGGACTGAAGCTTTCTTT
TRBV12-5,TRBD2,NA,TRBJ2-3,CASGLGGTSGITDTQYF,TGTGCTAGTGGTTTGGGAGGAACTAGCGGGATCACAGATACGCAGTATTTT
TRBV29-1,NA,NA,TRBJ2-7,CSAQNQGTYEQYF,TGCAGCGCCCAAAACCAGGGGACCTACGAGCAGTACTTC
TRBV7-9,TRBD1,NA,TRBJ2-7,CASRGTGAHEQYF,TGTGCCAGCAGGGGGACAGGGGCCCACGAGCAGTACTTC
TRBV2,TRBD1,NA,TRBJ1-1,CASLGQGGTEAFF,TGTGCCAGTCTGGGACAGGGGGGCACTGAAGCTTTCTTT
TRBV3-1/TRBV3-2,NA,NA,TRBJ2-2,CASSQVVGDAGELFF,TGTGCCAGCAGCCAAGTTGTCGGAGATGCCGGGGAGCTGTTTTTT
TRBV10-3,TRBD2,NA,TRBJ2-1,CAISPESGANEQFF,TGTGCCATCAGCCCAGAAAGCGGGGCCAATGAGCAGTTCTTC
TRBV5-4,TRBD1,NA,TRBJ2-7,CASSLEGGSEQYF,TGTGCCAGCAGCTTGGAAGGGGGCTCCGAGCAGTACTTC
TRBV5-1,NA,NA,TRBJ2-3,CASSLLRTATDTQYF,TGCGCCAGCAGCTTGTTACGCACAGCTACAGATACGCAGTATTTT
TRBV10-3,NA,few,TRBJ2-3,CATWGAGQNTDTQYF,TGTGCCACCTGGGGGGCAGGGCAGAATACAGATACGCAGTATTTT
TRBV13,NA,NA,TRBJ1-1,CASSPRGASGNTEAFF,TGTGCCAGCAGCCCTCGGGGGGCTTCCGGGAACACTGAAGCTTTCTTT
TRBV19,TRBD2,once,TRBJ2-7,CASSPTLAGYYEQYF,TGTGCCAGTAGTCCGACACTAGCGGGTTACTACGAGCAGTACTTC
TRBV15,NA,NA,TRBJ1-2,CATSRDTGSLYGYTF,TGTGCCACCAGCAGAGATACAGGGAGTCTATATGGCTACACCTTC
TRBV2,NA,NA,TRBJ2-1,CASTGGRNEQFF,TGTGCCAGCACGGGCGGACGTAATGAGCAGTTCTTC
TRBV5-1,TRBD2,once,TRBJ2-3,CASSLGLAGDTDTQYF,TGCGCCAGCAGCTTGGGACTAGCGGGAGACACAGATACGCAGTATTTT
TRBV7-9,NA,NA,TRBJ1-1,CASSRGPGILGRTEAFF,TGTGCCAGCAGCCGGGGACCTGGGATTTTAGGACGCACTGAAGCTTTCTTT
TRBV4-1,TRBD2,few,TRBJ2-5,CASSLHGTSQETQYF,TGCGCCAGCAGCCTCCATGGGACTAGCCAAGAGACCCAGTACTTC
TRBV13,NA,NA,TRBJ2-7,CASSLWGPTYEQYF,TGTGCCAGCAGCTTGTGGGGGCCGACCTACGAGCAGTACTTC
TRBV27,TRBD1,NA,TRBJ1-6,CASSLGGRGGNSPLHF,TGTGCCAGCTCCCTAGGGGGCAGGGGAGGAAATTCACCCCTCCACTTT